A single sample gave rise to the 11 T cell receptor beta chains below, sequenced in a study of shared clonotypes between healthy human individuals. Assay: immunoSEQ multiplex PCR; the TCRdb copy retains only in-frame clones and omits some. The sample yields more than 2 million clones, approximately 94% seen once. The sequencing sample was made of naive CD4+ T cells sorted from blood. Subset denoted: CD45RA+ positively selected. These receptors were obtained from a man younger than 30 in good health.

The J gene is TRBJ2-3, the V gene TRBV10-2, with 9 bases identical to TRBD2. Germline V gives CDR1 WSHSY, CDR2 SAAADI. This CDR3 has 14 amino acids. With V trimmed by 6 bases and J by 2 bases, 3 bases remained unmatched. CDR3 in amino acids: CASRRGGDTDTQYF. The CDR3 nucleotides are TGCGCCAGCAGGCGGGGGGGCGACACAGATACGCAGTATTTT.

This clone was picked up one time. This rearrangement joins TRBV10-1 to TRBJ2-2; D is possibly TRBD2 (5 bases). Germline V CDR1 and CDR2: WNHNN, SYGVQD (reference sequence). This CDR3 comprises 13 residues. Trimming removed 8 bases from V and 1 base from J, with 8 bases in between. The CDR3 sequence is CASGRGNTGELFF. CDR3 coding DNA: TGCGCCAGCGGACGGGGGAACACCGGGGAGCTGTTTTTT.

This chain connects TRBV10-3 to TRBJ2-1, with D possibly matching TRBD1 (5 bases). Trimming left V 3 bases short and J 4 bases short, with 10 bases between. Germline CDR1 and CDR2: ENHRY and SYGVKD. The CDR3 contains 14 residues. The CDR3 reads CAISDRGPYNEQFF. The DNA of the CDR3 is TGTGCCATCAGTGATAGGGGCCCGTACAATGAGCAGTTCTTC.

A remark on this clone: This CDR3 is also generated by other DNA sequences in the sample. This chain links TRBV5-1 with TRBJ2-2, with 9 bases identical to TRBD1. Germline CDR1 SGHRS, CDR2 YFSETQ. The J segment lost 3 bases and the V segment lost 5 bases, leaving 5 bases of the junction unmatched. The CDR3 covers 15 residues. The CDR3 DNA follows: TGCGCCAGCAGTTTTAGGACAGGGGACACCGGGGAGCTGTTTTTT. Translation gives CASSFRTGDTGELFF.

J is TRBJ2-3 and V is TRBV30; unclear D gene. The V end was cut by 0 bases, the J end by 2 bases, with 6 bases between. CDR3 size: 13 residues. The germline V gene encodes CDR1 GTSNPN and CDR2 SVGIG (reference sequence). Here the CDR3 reads CAWSVRVTDTQYF. CDR3 coding DNA: TGTGCCTGGAGTGTACGGGTCACAGATACGCAGTATTTT. Together with reference TRBV30 and TRBJ2-3, the CDR3 gives the full variable domain: SQTIHQWPATLVQPVGSPLSLECTVEGTSNPNLYWYRQAAGRGLQLLFYSVGIGQISSEVPQNLSASRPQDRQFILSSKKLLLSDSGFYLCAWSVRVTDTQYFGPGTRLTVL.

The chain recombines TRBV28 with TRBJ2-3; D is ambiguous. This CDR3 region has 13 residues. CDR1 MDHEN and CDR2 SYDVKM come from the germline V gene. With 3 bases removed from V and 2 bases from J, the gap between germline ends came to 6 bases. The CDR3 DNA sequence: TGTGCCAGCAGTTTTAGGGACACAGATACGCAGTATTTT. Translating gives CASSFRDTDTQYF.

This chain links TRBV7-9 with TRBJ1-6; TRBD1 is a possible D gene (5 bases). Germline CDR1 reads SEHNR; CDR2 reads FQNEAQ (reference sequence). The V end was cut by 1 base, the J end by 9 bases, with 16 bases between. This CDR3 has 16 residues. CDR3 DNA sequence: TGTGCCAGCAGCTTAGGGGACGCTCGTGGGGTTTCACCCCTCCACTTT. Translating gives CASSLGDARGVSPLHF.

In nucleotides, the CDR3 is TGTGCCAGCAGCAGACAGGGGACGGGCGAGCAGTACTTC. Its protein product is CASSRQGTGEQYF. The chain combines TRBV7-9 with TRBJ2-7; TRBD1 matches at 8 bases. CDR3 length equals 13 residues. Per germline, CDR1 SEHNR and CDR2 FQNEAQ (reference sequence). Unmatched junction bases numbered 6, after V lost 5 bases and J lost 6 bases.

The V and J genes are TRBV7-9 and TRBJ2-1; D is unclear. CDR3 length: 13 residues. Deletions cut 3 bases from V and 4 bases from J, with 7 bases between. Germline-derived CDR1 and CDR2 are SEHNR and FQNEAQ (reference sequence). The CDR3 region has the DNA TGTGCCAGCAGCTTTGTGGCGTACAATGAGCAGTTCTTC. It codes for CASSFVAYNEQFF.

The chain employs TRBV5-1 and TRBJ2-2, with TRBD2 identical over 14 bases. J gave up 8 bases and V 1 base, and 4 bases lay outside the gene matches. This CDR3 spans 16 amino acids. Germline-derived CDR1 and CDR2 are SGHRS and YFSETQ. The CDR3 nucleotides read TGCGCCAGCAGCTTGCCCGGGACTAGCGGGAGTGGGGAGCTGTTTTTT. It is translated as CASSLPGTSGSGELFF.

The J gene is TRBJ2-7, the V gene TRBV2; D may correspond to TRBD1 or TRBD2 (5 bases each). The V and J ends lost 8 bases and 4 bases respectively, with 18 bases between them. The length of the CDR3 is 14 residues. CDR1 is SNHLY and CDR2 is FYNNEI in the germline V gene. The CDR3 DNA reads as TGTGCCAGCCCGGTCGGGGCAGGGTCATACGAGCAGTACTTC. Translated, it gives CASPVGAGSYEQYF.